A selection of T cell receptor beta chains follows, all from one sample in a study of tumor-infiltrating lymphocytes in primary liver carcinoma. TCRdb ran MiXCR on the multiplex PCR reads and lists one entry per CDR3 protein. The sample contains more than 55,000 distinct CDR3 sequences, less than 75% of which appear only once. The sample taken for sequencing was liver tumor tissue from sampling region 2. The receptors were gathered from a man in his forties with primary liver carcinoma and hepatitis B virus infection. Each CDR3 is given with its conserved first and last residue. Fields, in order: D gene, V gene, clone size, J gene, CDR3 protein, CDR3 DNA. D genes are given only for firm matches. The size field is filled for only some rows; it gives once, few, many or a size class.

NA	TRBV29-1	once	TRBJ2-1	CSILVSEQFF	TGCAGTATTCTTGTCAGCGAGCAGTTCTTC
NA	TRBV19	many	TRBJ2-1	CASSLSTLSSYNEQFF	TGTGCCAGTAGTTTGTCAACCTTGAGCTCCTACAATGAGCAGTTCTTC
TRBD1	TRBV11-2	NA	TRBJ2-5	CTSSQTPDRGKETQYF	TGTACCAGCAGCCAGACTCCTGACAGGGGGAAAGAGACCCAGTACTTC
TRBD2	TRBV13	many	TRBJ2-7	CASSLYASGTEWEQYF	TGTGCCAGCAGCTTATATGCTAGCGGGACTGAATGGGAGCAGTACTTC
TRBD1	TRBV7-8	NA	TRBJ2-3	CASTLKGAHNTDTQYF	TGTGCCAGCACCCTCAAGGGGGCGCATAACACGGATACGCAGTATTTT
TRBD2	TRBV19	NA	TRBJ2-7	CTSSYPSGTDEQYF	TGTACCAGTAGTTATCCTAGCGGGACCGACGAGCAATACTTC
NA	TRBV12-3/TRBV12-4	NA	TRBJ2-6	CAIHVGANVPTF	TGTGCCATCCACGTTGGGGCCAACGTCCCGACATTC
NA	TRBV6-1	NA	TRBJ2-2	CASSGYPPLTGANTGELFF	TGTGCCAGCAGTGGATACCCGCCCCTAACGGGGGCGAACACCGGGGAGCTGTTTTTT
NA	TRBV6-2/TRBV6-3	NA	TRBJ1-4	CANRSGTEAEKLLF	TGTGCCAACAGATCCGGGACCGAGGCTGAAAAACTGTTATTT
NA	TRBV6-5	NA	TRBJ1-1	CASSTLPPLSYTEAFF	TGTGCCAGTTCGACGCTGCCCCCACTATCCTACACTGAAGCTTTCTTT
NA	TRBV4-2	many	TRBJ2-7	CASSQDRNEQYF	TGTGCCAGCAGCCAAGATCGGAACGAGCAGTACTTC
NA	TRBV6-1	NA	TRBJ2-7	CASSEAPDGYDQCF	TGTGCCAGCAGTGAAGCCCCGGACGGCTACGACCAGTGCTTC
NA	TRBV19	NA	TRBJ2-7	CASNTTTGTALLLHF	TGTGCCAGTAATACGACTACCGGGACCGCGTTATTATTGCACTTC
NA	TRBV6-6	NA	TRBJ2-5	CASSYWQGEVQYF	TGTGCCAGCAGTTACTGGCAGGGGGAGGTCCAGTACTTC
TRBD2	TRBV6-6	NA	TRBJ2-3	CANSRVSGSRYTQYF	TGTGCCAACAGCCGAGTTAGCGGGAGTAGATATACGCAGTATTTT
TRBD2	TRBV6-5	NA	TRBJ2-3	CASSCAGVANTQYF	TGTGCCAGCAGTTGCGCGGGAGTCGCAAATACGCAGTATTTT
NA	TRBV11-2	NA	TRBJ1-4	CASSLGGFVNEKLFF	TGTGCCAGCAGCTTAGGCGGGTTCGTTAATGAAAAACTATTTTTT
NA	TRBV29-1	NA	TRBJ1-5	CSVGAGGFNQPQHF	TGCAGTGTGGGAGCCGGGGGTTTCAATCAGCCCCAGCATTTT
TRBD2	TRBV4-1	NA	TRBJ2-3	CASSQIIVLAGVADTRYF	TGCGCCAGTAGCCAGATCATTGTCCTAGCGGGAGTCGCCGATACGCGGTATTTT
NA	TRBV7-6	NA	TRBJ2-7	CASSEAASYEQYF	TGTGCCAGCAGCGAAGCGGCCTCCTACGAGCAGTACTTC
NA	TRBV4-1	few	TRBJ1-5	CVSSQHNAPVAQHF	TGTGTCAGCAGCCAACACAACGCGCCCGTGGCCCAGCATTTT
NA	TRBV4-3	NA	TRBJ2-5	CTSTQGLGETQYF	TGCACCAGCACCCAAGGCCTTGGAGAGACCCAGTACTTC
NA	TRBV12-3/TRBV12-4	NA	TRBJ2-5	CASSRPSTQDTQCF	TGTGCCAGCAGCCGCCCCAGCACCCAAGATACCCAGTGCTTC
NA	TRBV7-8	few	TRBJ2-1	CASSFSHNEQFF	TGTGCCAGCAGCTTTAGTCACAATGAGCAGTTCTTC
NA	TRBV6-5	many	TRBJ2-7	CASSYSSTGLSEQYF	TGTGCCAGCAGTTACTCGAGTACAGGGTTGAGCGAGCAGTACTTC
NA	TRBV11-2	NA	TRBJ1-1	CANSLVRGTEALF	TGTGCCAACAGCTTAGTTCGTGGCACTGAAGCTTTATTT
NA	TRBV30	many	TRBJ2-2	CAWITRGGTGELFF	TGTGCCTGGATCACCCGAGGGGGGACCGGGGAGCTGTTTTTT
NA	TRBV11-3	NA	TRBJ1-2	CASSPVVKINYRYTF	TGTGCTAGCAGCCCTGTGGTAAAAATAAACTATCGCTACACCTTC
TRBD1	TRBV6-5	NA	TRBJ2-7	CASSGQGNNEQYF	TGCGCCAGCAGTGGACAGGGGAACAATGAGCAGTACTTC
TRBD2	TRBV29-1	NA	TRBJ2-2	CRARLAGVVGELFF	TGCAGGGCGCGACTAGCGGGAGTGGTCGGGGAGCTGTTTTTT
TRBD1	TRBV6-5	NA	TRBJ2-7	CASSSGTGRNEQYF	TGTGCCAGCTCCTCCGGGACAGGGCGTAACGAGCAGTACTTC
TRBD2	TRBV5-4	many	TRBJ2-1	CASSPRTSSYNEQFF	TGTGCCAGCAGCCCGCGGACTAGCTCCTACAATGAGCAGTTCTTC
NA	TRBV11-2	NA	TRBJ2-2	CTSNHIRGRTEELFF	TGTACCAGCAACCATATCCGGGGGAGGACCGAGGAGCTGTTTTTT
NA	TRBV11-1	NA	TRBJ2-7	CASRGKGCYEQYF	TGTGCCAGCAGGGGGAAGGGATGCTACGAGCAGTACTTC
TRBD2	TRBV11-2	NA	TRBJ2-5	CVHSLDPWSSGRGDTQYF	TGTGTCCACAGCTTAGATCCGTGGTCTAGCGGGAGAGGAGATACCCAGTACTTC
NA	TRBV5-4	NA	TRBJ2-5	CASSLSGGETEYF	TGTGCAAGCAGCTTGTCCGGGGGAGAGACCGAGTACTTC
TRBD2	TRBV29-1	NA	TRBJ2-7	CSVSAGSSYEQYF	TGCAGCGTCTCAGCGGGGAGCTCCTACGAGCAGTACTTC
NA	TRBV30	NA	TRBJ1-1	CTWAKMTEAFF	TGTACCTGGGCTAAAATGACTGAAGCTTTCTTT
NA	TRBV11-3	NA	TRBJ1-3	CASGLYVAVNTIYF	TGTGCCAGCGGCTTATACGTGGCTGTAAACACCATATATTTT
NA	TRBV6-6	few	TRBJ2-3	CASSYSTTDTQYF	TGTGCCAGCAGTTACTCAACGACAGATACGCAGTATTTT
NA	TRBV4-3	few	TRBJ2-1	CASSQGSSWSVFF	TGCGCCAGTAGCCAAGGGTCTAGCTGGAGCGTGTTCTTC
NA	TRBV6-2/TRBV6-3	many	TRBJ2-7	CASSYGGVRSYEQYF	TGTGCCAGCAGTTACGGAGGGGTCCGATCCTACGAGCAGTACTTC
TRBD1	TRBV10-3	NA	TRBJ1-2	CIISERQGYGYTF	TGTATCATCAGTGAAAGACAGGGGTATGGCTACACCTTC
NA	TRBV19	NA	TRBJ1-6	CASSIAGYNSPLHF	TGTGCCAGTAGTATTGCCGGATATAATTCACCCCTCCACTTT
NA	TRBV29-1	few	TRBJ1-2	CSVFGQTNYGYTF	TGCAGCGTTTTCGGACAGACTAACTATGGCTACACCTTC
TRBD1	TRBV6-6	few	TRBJ1-2	CASSPDRDFYGYTF	TGTGCCAGCAGCCCCGACAGGGACTTCTATGGCTACACCTTC
NA	TRBV11-2	NA	TRBJ2-7	CASSLSAGYSYEQCF	TGTGCCAGCAGCTTATCGGCAGGGTATTCCTACGAGCAGTGCTTC
NA	TRBV4-3	NA	TRBJ2-2	CASRQTSNTGELFF	TGCGCCAGTAGGCAGACATCGAACACCGGGGAGCTGTTTTTT
NA	TRBV11-2	NA	TRBJ2-5	CATSLFQATKETRYF	TGTGCCACCAGCTTATTTCAAGCAACGAAAGAGACCCGGTACTTC
NA	TRBV6-5	NA	TRBJ2-1	CASSGQWNNEQSF	TGTGCCAGCAGTGGACAGTGGAACAATGAGCAGTCCTTC
TRBD1	TRBV6-1	NA	TRBJ2-7	CASTQGAQRAMPYEQYF	TGTGCCAGCACACAGGGGGCGCAGAGGGCCATGCCCTACGAGCAGTACTTC
TRBD2	TRBV11-2	NA	TRBJ2-5	CARSLVPASGKETQYF	TGTGCCAGGAGCTTAGTCCCGGCTAGCGGGAAAGAGACCCAGTACTTC